Each of the 14 T cell receptor beta chains below was sequenced from the same sample in a study of T cell responses to AZD1222 COVID-19 vaccine. Measured with immunoSEQ multiplex PCR; TCRdb has only the in-frame clones, and not every one. The data contain 75,000 to 95,000 clones, around 85% of them singletons. The input for sequencing was peripheral blood, taken 28 days after the second AZD1222 dose. These receptor sequences come from an adult who received the AZD1222 COVID-19 vaccine.

The chain joins TRBV6-6 to TRBJ1-1; TRBD1 matches at 7 bases. CDR3 length: 15 residues. V trimming: 2 bases; J trimming: 2 bases; junction bases outside the gene matches: 5. Germline assignment: CDR1 MNHNY and CDR2 SVGAGI (reference sequence). CDR3 DNA sequence: TGTGCCAGCAGTTACGGAGGGGGCCCAAACACTGAAGCTTTCTTT. Its protein is CASSYGGGPNTEAFF.

The chain combines TRBV18 with TRBJ1-5, with 9 bases lining up with TRBD1. CDR1 is KGHSH and CDR2 is LQKENI in the germline V gene. The junction had 12 bases not matched to a gene; V was cut back by 3 bases and J by 3 bases. The CDR3 has 18 residues. The CDR3 DNA sequence: TGTGCCAGCTCACCCGCCCGCCTGACAGGGGGGGACAATCAGCCCCAGCATTTT. Its protein product is CASSPARLTGGDNQPQHF.

This clone was seen just once. The chain joins TRBV2 to TRBJ1-2; 8 bases align to TRBD1. With 11 bases clipped from V and 0 bases from J, the junction kept 5 bases outside the gene matches. Germline lookup yields CDR1 SNHLY and CDR2 FYNNEI. The CDR3 has 13 amino acids. Written as DNA, the CDR3 is TGTGCCTGGGGACAGGCGACTAACTATGGCTACACCTTC. It yields the protein CAWGQATNYGYTF.

J is TRBJ2-3 and V is TRBV9, with a tentative D call TRBD2 (6 bases). Deletions cut 0 bases from V and 3 bases from J, with 11 bases between. CDR3 size: 15 residues. CDR1 and CDR2 from the germline V gene are SGDLS and YYNGEE. The DNA for the CDR3 is TGTGCCAGCAGCGTAGGGTCTGGGGGGACAGATACGCAGTATTTT. It encodes CASSVGSGGTDTQYF.

Here the CDR3 reads CASSRDRQETQYF. DNA of the CDR3: TGTGCCAGCAGTCGGGACAGACAAGAGACCCAGTACTTC. The chain joins TRBV6-5 to TRBJ2-5, with TRBD1 identical over 7 bases. This CDR3 contains 13 residues. The junction had 2 bases not matched to a gene; V was cut back by 5 bases and J by 2 bases. Germline V gene sequence: CDR1 MNHEY, CDR2 SVGAGI.

This clone was seen a handful of times. The J gene is TRBJ1-3, the V gene TRBV28; D call uncertain. V lost 2 bases and J lost 4, with 9 bases in between. This CDR3 has 14 amino acids. Germline V gene sequence: CDR1 MDHEN, CDR2 SYDVKM. CDR3 nucleotide sequence: TGTGCCAGCAGTTTAAGTGGCCTCGGAAACACCATATATTTT. This sequence encodes CASSLSGLGNTIYF.

This clone was counted between two and nine times. V is TRBV5-1 and J is TRBJ1-4; perhaps TRBD1 as D (6 bases). The V gene's germline CDR1 is SGHRS and CDR2 YFSETQ. Deletions cut 0 bases from V and 8 bases from J, with 20 bases between. The CDR3 is 17 amino acids. The CDR3 spells CASSLGLTRGRPEKLFF. CDR3 nucleotide sequence: TGCGCCAGCAGCTTGGGCTTGACGCGGGGGCGCCCAGAAAAACTGTTTTTT.

The chain links TRBV28 to TRBJ2-7; 7 positions match TRBD2. This CDR3 is 15 amino acids long. Germline V gene data show CDR1 as MDHEN and CDR2 as SYDVKM. Germline trimming cut 7 bases from V and 4 bases from J; bases unmatched to any gene: 13. The CDR3 DNA sequence: TGTGCCAGCATTTGGGGGGGACGGCCTGGTTACGAGCAGTACTTC. Translating gives CASIWGGRPGYEQYF.

This clone was counted a single time. The genes are TRBV9 and TRBJ1-1, with D hard to call. CDR3 length: 12 residues. Germline CDR1 and CDR2: SGDLS and YYNGEE. V was trimmed by 7 bases and J by 1 base, leaving 8 bases between them. CDR3 residues: CASGRENTEAFF. The CDR3 bases are TGTGCCAGCGGACGGGAGAACACTGAAGCTTTCTTT.

CDR3 protein: CPGSAGGYTAYF. The CDR3 DNA follows: TGTCCTGGGAGCGCCGGGGGCTACACGGCATATTTT. V and J are TRBV22-1 and TRBJ1-3. TRBV22-1 is described as a pseudogene. The CDR3 sequence is 12 residues long.

The V gene is TRBV29-1, the J gene TRBJ1-1, with D possibly TRBD1 on 6 matching bases. Germline V gene data show CDR1 as SQVTM and CDR2 as ANQGSEA. V dropped 7 bases and J dropped 2 bases, with 17 bases sitting between them. This CDR3 region has 14 residues. The CDR3 sequence: CSARRGRGNTEAFF. In DNA, the CDR3 is TGCAGCGCCCGCAGGGGTAGGGGAAACACTGAAGCTTTCTTT.

J is TRBJ2-5 and V is TRBV4-3; D gene ambiguous. This CDR3 contains 15 residues. Germline V lookup: CDR1 LGHNA, CDR2 YSLEER. Trimming removed 4 bases from V and 4 bases from J, with 16 bases in between. The CDR3: CASSPSPGAPETQYF. The CDR3 DNA is TGCGCCAGCAGCCCTTCGCCGGGCGCCCCAGAGACCCAGTACTTC.

The CDR3 DNA is TGTGCCATCAGTCCCCCCGGAGGGGGAGATGGCTACACCTTC. This sequence encodes CAISPPGGGDGYTF. The rearrangement links TRBV10-3 to TRBJ1-2; D is possibly TRBD1 (6 bases). The V end was cut by 5 bases, the J end by 6 bases, with 16 bases between. The CDR3 runs 14 residues. Germline CDR1 is ENHRY and CDR2 is SYGVKD.

The chain recombines TRBV6-5 with TRBJ1-2; unclear D gene. Trimming left V 4 bases short and J 2 bases short, with 17 bases between. Germline-derived CDR1 and CDR2 are MNHEY and SVGAGI. The CDR3 covers 16 residues. The CDR3 protein is CASSLLPGPANYGYTF. Here the CDR3 DNA reads TGTGCCAGCAGTTTGCTTCCGGGTCCTGCGAACTATGGCTACACCTTC.